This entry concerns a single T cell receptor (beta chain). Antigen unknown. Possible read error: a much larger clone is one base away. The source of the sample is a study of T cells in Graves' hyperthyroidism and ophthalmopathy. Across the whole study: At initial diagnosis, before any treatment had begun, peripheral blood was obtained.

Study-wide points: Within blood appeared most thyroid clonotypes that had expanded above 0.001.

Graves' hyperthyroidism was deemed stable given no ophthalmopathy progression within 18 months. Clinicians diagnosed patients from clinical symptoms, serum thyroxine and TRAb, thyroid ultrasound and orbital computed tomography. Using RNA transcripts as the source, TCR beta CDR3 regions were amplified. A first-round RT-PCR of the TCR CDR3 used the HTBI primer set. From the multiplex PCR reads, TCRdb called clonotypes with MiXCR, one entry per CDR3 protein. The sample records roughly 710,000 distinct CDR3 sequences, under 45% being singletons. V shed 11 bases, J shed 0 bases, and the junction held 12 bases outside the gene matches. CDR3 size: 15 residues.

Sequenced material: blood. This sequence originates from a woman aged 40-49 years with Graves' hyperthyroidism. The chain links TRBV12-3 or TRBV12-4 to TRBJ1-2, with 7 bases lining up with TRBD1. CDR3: CAGIPGTDTNYGYTF. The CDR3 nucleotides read TGTGCCGGCATCCCAGGGACAGATACTAACTATGGCTACACCTTC.